The 5 T cell receptor beta chains in this list originate from one sample, sequenced in a study of CD8+ T cells in alopecia areata. RNA extraction and reverse transcription yielded cDNA as sequencing template. TCRdb keeps only in-frame clones here, not all; method: immunoSEQ multiplex PCR. The sample carries almost 35,000 clones, 55% recorded once. The sample was NKG2D-high CD8+ T cells sorted from blood. The receptors derive from a human donor with alopecia areata.

The table lists this clone with a few counts. Different DNA sequences within this sample yield the same CDR3. V usage is TRBV19 and J usage is TRBJ2-1; D remains ambiguous. The CDR3 runs 12 residues. Germline V gene lookup returns CDR1 LNHDA and CDR2 SQIVND (reference sequence). Trimming removed 2 bases from V and 4 bases from J, with 3 bases in between. DNA of the CDR3: TGTGCCAGTAGTATACCGTACAATGAGCAGTTCTTC. Translated, it gives CASSIPYNEQFF.

J is TRBJ2-1 and V is TRBV7-3; 13 nucleotides match TRBD2. The CDR3 contains 15 residues. V lost 5 bases and J lost 8; bases outside the gene matches: 6. The germline V gene encodes CDR1 SGHTA and CDR2 FQGTGA. CDR3 protein: CASSPGLAGADEQFF. The CDR3 DNA sequence: TGTGCCAGCAGCCCTGGACTAGCGGGAGCGGATGAGCAGTTCTTC.

This clone has just a few counts. The chain carries TRBV2 and TRBJ2-1; D gene ambiguous. Germline CDR1 reads SNHLY; CDR2 reads FYNNEI. CDR3 length equals 10 residues. Trimming shortened V by 4 bases and J by 7 bases, and 2 bases separated the two germline ends. The CDR3 here is CASSGNEQFF. The CDR3 coding sequence is TGTGCCAGCAGTGGAAATGAGCAGTTCTTC.

There are a few counts of this clone. The chain recombines TRBV29-1 with TRBJ1-5; possible D gene TRBD1, 5 bases. V gave up 5 bases and J gave up 5 bases, with 10 bases separating them. The length of the CDR3 is 12 residues. CDR1 and CDR2 from the germline V gene are SQVTM and ANQGSEA. CDR3 sequence reads: CSVQLGDQPQHF. CDR3 sequence (DNA): TGCAGCGTTCAACTGGGGGATCAGCCCCAGCATTTT.

This chain joins TRBV7-9 and TRBJ2-7; D uncertain. The length of the CDR3 is 12 residues. Germline lookup yields CDR1 SEHNR and CDR2 FQNEAQ (reference sequence). The V and J ends lost 10 bases and 3 bases respectively, with 13 bases between them. The CDR3 sequence is CATAPKGYEQYF. The CDR3 DNA is TGTGCCACCGCCCCGAAGGGCTACGAGCAGTACTTC.